This passage covers 18 T cell receptor beta chains from one sample sequenced in a study of T cell responses to AZD1222 COVID-19 vaccine. Sequenced by immunoSEQ multiplex PCR; TCRdb stores in-frame clones only, minus some. The repertoire consists of under 150,000 clones, with approximately 85% occurring once and the leading ten covering 3% to 4.5%. The starting material was peripheral blood, obtained on day 0 of MenACWY control vaccination. Receptor source: an adult in good health.

The gene calls are TRBV9 and TRBJ2-1; 10 bases align to TRBD2. The CDR3 is 15 residues long. Germline assignment: CDR1 SGDLS and CDR2 YYNGEE. The J segment lost 8 bases and the V segment lost 0 bases, leaving 5 bases of the junction unmatched. The CDR3, as DNA: TGTGCCAGCAGCGTAGAGTTAGCGGGGGGCCATGAGCAGTTCTTC. It yields the protein CASSVELAGGHEQFF. The variable domain in full, completed from reference TRBV9 and TRBJ2-1, reads DSGVTQTPKHLITATGQRVTLRCSPRSGDLSVYWYQQSLDQGLQFLIQYYNGEERAKGNILERFSAQQFPDLHSELNLSSLELGDSALYFCASSVELAGGHEQFFGPGTRLTVL.

The genes are TRBV11-2 and TRBJ1-4; unclear D gene. V lost 0 bases to trimming and J lost 6 bases, with 17 bases between them. This CDR3 region has 17 residues. The germline V gene encodes CDR1 SGHAT and CDR2 FQNNGV. CDR3: CASSLDRYFLPYEKLFF. CDR3 DNA sequence: TGTGCCAGCAGCTTAGATCGATACTTTCTACCATATGAAAAACTGTTTTTT.

This chain links TRBV10-1 with TRBJ1-1, with a tentative D call TRBD1 (5 bases). The CDR3 totals 13 residues. V lost 3 bases, J lost 0 bases, and 5 bases lay in between. The germline V gene encodes CDR1 WNHNN and CDR2 SYGVQD (reference sequence). CDR3 loop: CASSEQVNTEAFF. In DNA, the CDR3 is TGCGCCAGCAGTGAACAGGTGAACACTGAAGCTTTCTTT.

This chain links TRBV6-2 or TRBV6-3 with TRBJ1-1, with D maybe TRBD1 (6 bases). The CDR3 spans 14 residues. Germline V gene lookup returns CDR1 MNHEY and CDR2 SVGEGT. V was cut by 6 bases and J by 1 base, with 12 bases left in between. CDR3 residues: CASSSRGGNTEAFF. The CDR3 nucleotides are TGTGCCAGCAGCTCTAGGGGGGGGAACACTGAAGCTTTCTTT.

Worth noting for this clone: In the same sample, other DNA sequences code for this CDR3. The chain has TRBV7-2 and TRBJ2-7; 10 bases are a match to TRBD1. Trimming took 4 bases from V and 1 from J; bases not matched to a gene: 4. The CDR3 is 15 amino acids. Looked up from germline, CDR1 is SGHTA and CDR2 is FQGNSA. CDR3 loop: CASSSRTGGSYEQYF. Here the CDR3 DNA reads TGTGCCAGCAGCTCAAGGACAGGGGGTTCCTACGAGCAGTACTTC.

This clone was observed once. The chain couples TRBV5-1 to TRBJ2-7; 9 positions agree with TRBD2. Germline lookup yields CDR1 SGHRS and CDR2 YFSETQ. The junction had 7 bases not matched to a gene; V was cut back by 7 bases and J by 2 bases. This CDR3 spans 14 amino acids. CDR3 DNA: TGCGCCAGCGCTATGGGACTAGCAGCCTACGAGCAGTACTTC. It is translated as CASAMGLAAYEQYF.

The chain has TRBV3-1 (or the pseudogene TRBV3-2) and TRBJ1-5; no definite D call. With 4 bases removed from V and 4 bases from J, the gap between germline ends came to 11 bases. The CDR3 consists of 14 residues. Germline V gene lookup returns CDR1 LGHDT and CDR2 YNNKEL (reference sequence). CDR3 loop: CASSPWTSNQPQHF. CDR3 DNA: TGTGCCAGCAGCCCGTGGACTTCAAATCAGCCCCAGCATTTT.

The J gene is TRBJ1-6, the V gene TRBV5-8; 8 bases line up with TRBD1. Germline V lookup: CDR1 SGHTS, CDR2 YDEGEE. The CDR3 extends over 18 amino acids. V gave up 1 base and J gave up 0 bases; unmatched junction bases: 6. CDR3 amino acids: CASSLNRGGSSYNSPLHF. CDR3 bases: TGTGCCAGCAGCTTGAACAGGGGGGGTAGCTCCTATAATTCACCCCTCCACTTT.

The chain has TRBV28 and TRBJ2-2; the D is unclear. The CDR3 has 15 residues. From germline, CDR1 is MDHEN and CDR2 SYDVKM. V was cut by 1 base and J by 1 base, with 7 bases left in between. CDR3 loop: CASSLYGQNTGELFF. The CDR3 nucleotides read TGTGCCAGCAGTTTATATGGGCAGAACACCGGGGAGCTGTTTTTT.

This chain links TRBV7-8 with TRBJ1-2; 7 bases align to TRBD1. J gave up 4 bases and V 3 bases, and 5 bases lay outside the gene matches. There are 14 residues in the CDR3. Germline CDR1 SGHVS, CDR2 FQNEAQ. The CDR3 is CASSFGGQSYGYTF. DNA of the CDR3: TGTGCCAGCAGCTTCGGGGGACAGTCCTATGGCTACACCTTC.

The rearrangement links TRBV7-9 to TRBJ1-1; tentative D call: TRBD1 (6 bases). Germline V gene data show CDR1 as SEHNR and CDR2 as FQNEAQ (reference sequence). The CDR3 is made up of 13 amino acids. V was pared by 4 bases and J by 7 bases, with 13 bases between. The CDR3: CASSSDRGVEAFF. The CDR3 nucleotides read TGTGCCAGCAGCTCGGACAGAGGAGTTGAAGCTTTCTTT.

The rearrangement uses TRBV9 and TRBJ1-1; D remains ambiguous. Germline CDR1 and CDR2: SGDLS and YYNGEE. V lost 3 bases, J lost 2 bases, and 11 bases lay in between. This CDR3 has 14 residues. As DNA, the CDR3 is TGTGCCAGCAGCGAAAACAGCGCTAACACTGAAGCTTTCTTT. Translating it yields CASSENSANTEAFF.

This clone was seen a few times. The chain carries TRBV4-1 and TRBJ1-2, with 7 bases identical to TRBD1. The CDR3 spans 13 residues. V shed 1 base, J shed 8 bases, and the junction held 4 bases outside the gene matches. Germline loops: CDR1 MGHRA, CDR2 YSYEKL. This CDR3 is CASSQVYRGGYTF. CDR3 nucleotides: TGCGCCAGCAGCCAAGTCTACAGGGGCGGCTACACCTTC.

The chain uses TRBV18 and TRBJ2-1; 9 bases fit TRBD2. This CDR3 spans 21 amino acids. V lost 6 bases, J lost 11 bases, and 32 bases stayed unmatched. Germline lookup yields CDR1 KGHSH and CDR2 LQKENI. The CDR3 protein is CASSQILQAEAETSGGNKQFF. The CDR3 bases are TGTGCCAGCTCGCAAATACTACAGGCGGAGGCTGAGACTAGCGGTGGAAATAAGCAGTTCTTC.

The V call is TRBV28, the J call TRBJ1-2; 9 bases agree with TRBD1. J was trimmed by 6 bases and V by 6 bases; bases with no gene match: 5. Germline CDR1 and CDR2: MDHEN and SYDVKM. This CDR3 region has 13 residues. The CDR3: CASRPTGGDGYTF. In DNA form, the CDR3 reads TGTGCCAGCAGGCCTACAGGGGGCGATGGCTACACCTTC.

The chain uses TRBV18 and TRBJ1-5; D ambiguous. Trimming removed 2 bases from V and 4 bases from J, with 12 bases in between. This CDR3 is built from 15 residues. The germline V gene encodes CDR1 KGHSH and CDR2 LQKENI. CDR3 sequence (DNA): TGTGCCAGCTCACCAGACCGCCTCTCTAATCAGCCCCAGCATTTT. Residues: CASSPDRLSNQPQHF.

In this sample, this clone turned up once. V and J are TRBV28 and TRBJ1-2; D uncertain. Germline V lookup: CDR1 MDHEN, CDR2 SYDVKM. This CDR3 contains 16 residues. Trimming removed 7 bases from V and 8 bases from J, with 26 bases in between. CDR3 loop: CASILGGRLLSGGYTF. In DNA, the CDR3 is TGTGCCAGCATCCTAGGTGGTCGCTTACTATCGGGAGGCTACACCTTC.

V and J are TRBV2 and TRBJ1-4; 9 nucleotides match TRBD1. V dropped 8 bases and J dropped 4; count of bases not matched to a gene: 5. Germline loops: CDR1 SNHLY, CDR2 FYNNEI. The CDR3 has 14 amino acids. CDR3 nucleotide sequence: TGTGCCAGCGCCCTGGGACAGGGTAATGAAAAACTGTTTTTT. It specifies CASALGQGNEKLFF.